Presented here are 9 T cell receptor beta chains from one specimen sequenced in a study of blood T cell repertoires in COVID-19 (dated by TCRdb to 2018 to 2020). The library was built by means of the immunoSEQ multiplex PCR assay. TCRdb re-hosts the immuneACCESS table, in-frame sequences only. Its copies lack some clones; in the studies checked, an unresolved V gene accounts for under half of them, and the cause for the rest is not known. Present in this sample are 250,000 to 350,000 clones, approximately 89% of which were seen just once. About 7.8% of the sample is held by the ten biggest clonotypes. Sequencing input: peripheral blood. These TCRs come from a woman in her 50s who had recovered from COVID-19.

This rearrangement joins TRBV29-1 to TRBJ2-1; a weak D match, TRBD1 (6 bases). Germline CDR1 and CDR2: SQVTM and ANQGSEA. Trimming left V 6 bases short and J 0 bases short, with 9 bases between. The CDR3 contains 13 residues. The CDR3 reads CSVADSSYNEQFF. CDR3 in DNA: TGCAGCGTGGCGGACAGCTCCTACAATGAGCAGTTCTTC.

Written as DNA, the CDR3 is TGCAGCGTTCACCGGGACAGCGACCAAGAGACCCAGTACTTC. The encoded protein is CSVHRDSDQETQYF. The V gene is TRBV29-1, the J gene TRBJ2-5; 7 bases fit TRBD1. Germline CDR1 and CDR2: SQVTM and ANQGSEA. The V and J ends lost 5 bases and 0 bases, in that order; junction bases with no gene match: 6. This CDR3 has 14 amino acids.

The chain has TRBV5-1 and TRBJ2-6; a weak D match, TRBD1 (6 bases). Germline V gene lookup returns CDR1 SGHRS and CDR2 YFSETQ. This CDR3 is built from 16 residues. V lost 5 bases, J lost 0 bases, and 12 bases lay in between. CDR3 sequence: CASRSIGGSGANVLTF. The CDR3 region has the DNA TGCGCCAGCAGATCTATAGGGGGCTCTGGGGCCAACGTCCTGACTTTC.

This clone was seen a handful of times. The chain recombines TRBV6-6 with TRBJ1-5; maybe TRBD1 (5 bases). The CDR3 is 14 amino acids. V shed 2 bases and J shed 6 bases, with 11 bases lying between them. Germline V gives CDR1 MNHNY, CDR2 SVGAGI (reference sequence). CDR3 in DNA: TGTGCCAGCAGTTACCGGGGGGAAGCTCAGCCCCAGCATTTT. It specifies CASSYRGEAQPQHF.

The chain recombines TRBV6-2 or TRBV6-3 with TRBJ1-2; no firm D call. This CDR3 comprises 12 residues. The V end lost 2 bases, the J end lost 4 bases, and 5 bases lay between the germline ends. The germline V gene encodes CDR1 MNHEY and CDR2 SVGEGT. Written as DNA, the CDR3 is TGTGCCAGCAGTTACCACAGCTATGGCTACACCTTC. Translation: CASSYHSYGYTF.

The chain carries TRBV5-1 and TRBJ1-1; D remains unclear. Per the germline V gene, CDR1 is SGHRS and CDR2 is YFSETQ. V was shortened by 5 bases and J by 4 bases, with 21 bases between the two germline ends. This CDR3 has 16 amino acids. The chain's CDR3 is CASSRVLGRMVTEAFF. The CDR3 bases are TGCGCCAGCAGTCGAGTGTTGGGCCGGATGGTCACTGAAGCTTTCTTT.

This rearrangement joins TRBV18 to TRBJ1-1; no reliable D call. Germline V gene data show CDR1 as KGHSH and CDR2 as LQKENI. Trimming cost V 6 bases and J 8 bases, with 13 bases left between them. This CDR3 comprises 12 residues. CDR3 DNA sequence: TGTGCCAGCTCCCAAAGTGCACGGGAAGCTTTCTTT. Encoded protein: CASSQSAREAFF.

This clone occurred once. The chain links TRBV7-9 to TRBJ2-3; D might be TRBD2 (6 bases). Germline V gene sequence: CDR1 SEHNR, CDR2 FQNEAQ (reference sequence). Trimming took off 1 base at V and 3 bases at J, with 11 bases between the two ends. The length of the CDR3 is 15 residues. CDR3 sequence reads: CASSLVTGVTDTQYF. The CDR3 DNA reads as TGTGCCAGCAGCTTAGTAACGGGAGTTACAGATACGCAGTATTTT.

The rearrangement uses TRBV9 and TRBJ2-3; TRBD2 aligns across 9 bases. With V trimmed by 0 bases and J by 0 bases, 2 bases remained unmatched. This CDR3 is 16 amino acids long. Germline CDR1 SGDLS, CDR2 YYNGEE. This chain's CDR3 is CASSVDSGRSTDTQYF. CDR3 DNA sequence: TGTGCCAGCAGCGTAGACAGCGGGAGGAGCACAGATACGCAGTATTTT.